Below are 30 T cell receptor beta chains sequenced from a single sample in a study of blood T cell repertoires in COVID-19. The table came from immunoSEQ multiplex PCR; TCRdb's copy has only in-frame clones and leaves some out. The sample gives tens of thousands of clones, 88% of which show up once; roughly 5% is in the top ten. The sample consisted of peripheral blood. The receptors originated from a human donor in a cohort sampled during active COVID-19.

A few counts support this clone. The V call is TRBV19, the J call TRBJ1-4; 7 nucleotides match TRBD1. Trimming cost V 6 bases and J 8 bases; bases outside gene matches: 18. Germline assignment: CDR1 LNHDA and CDR2 SQIVND (reference sequence). This CDR3 contains 17 residues. The CDR3 DNA is TGTGCCAGTAGGCGACAGGGTGGCGGGCTCGGAGAAGAAAAACTGTTTTTT. It codes for CASRRQGGGLGEEKLFF.

The chain couples TRBV6-4 to TRBJ2-1; 9 bases agree with TRBD2. CDR3 length equals 15 residues. Germline V CDR1 and CDR2: MRHNA, SNTAGT. The V gene end was trimmed by 0 bases and the J gene end by 6 bases; junction bases not matched to a gene: 3. This chain's CDR3 is CASSDSPSGINEQFF. In DNA form, the CDR3 reads TGTGCCAGCAGTGACTCCCCTAGCGGGATCAATGAGCAGTTCTTC.

The chain employs TRBV5-1 and TRBJ1-4; D is perhaps TRBD1 (5 bases). Per the germline V gene, CDR1 is SGHRS and CDR2 is YFSETQ. The CDR3 covers 15 residues. V was clipped by 4 bases and J by 6 bases, with 16 bases between them. The CDR3 reads CASSPGGTTYEKLFF. The CDR3 DNA follows: TGCGCCAGCAGCCCGGGGGGTACAACCTATGAAAAACTGTTTTTT.

The rearrangement joins TRBV7-9 to TRBJ2-1; TRBD2 agrees at 9 bases. The V and J ends lost 2 bases and 9 bases, in that order; junction bases with no gene match: 5. Germline loops: CDR1 SEHNR, CDR2 FQNEAQ (reference sequence). The CDR3 covers 14 residues. The CDR3 DNA is TGTGCCAGCAGCTTACCTAGCGGGGTTGCTGAGCAGTTCTTC. This codes for CASSLPSGVAEQFF.

The chain recombines TRBV9 with TRBJ2-1, with 7 bases matching TRBD1. There are 15 residues in the CDR3. From germline, CDR1 is SGDLS and CDR2 YYNGEE. Losses at the gene ends were 3 bases for V and 0 bases for J; bases not matched to a gene: 3. The CDR3 is CASSAQGSSYNEQFF. The DNA for the CDR3 is TGTGCCAGCAGCGCACAGGGGAGCTCCTACAATGAGCAGTTCTTC.

The V gene is TRBV27, the J gene TRBJ2-7; 9 bases fit TRBD2. V lost 2 bases and J lost 0; bases outside the gene matches: 5. Germline CDR1 and CDR2: MNHEY and SMNVEV (reference sequence). CDR3 length: 16 residues. This CDR3 is CASSLRASGTSYEQYF. The DNA of the CDR3 is TGTGCCAGCAGTTTAAGGGCTAGCGGGACCTCCTACGAGCAGTACTTC.

The genes are TRBV6-5 and TRBJ2-7; 8 bases align to TRBD1. Trimming removed 5 bases from V and 3 bases from J; junction bases left unmatched: 6. There are 14 residues in the CDR3. Per germline, CDR1 MNHEY and CDR2 SVGAGI. In DNA form, the CDR3 reads TGTGCCAGCAGTCCGACAGGGGACGGCTACGAGCAGTACTTC. Translating gives CASSPTGDGYEQYF.

This chain links TRBV12-3 or TRBV12-4 with TRBJ2-7; 7 bases map to TRBD2. J gave up 9 bases and V 4 bases, and 9 bases lay outside the gene matches. This CDR3 contains 13 residues. The CDR3: CASSSGGKAGQYF. The CDR3 DNA follows: TGTGCCAGCAGTTCGGGGGGAAAGGCTGGGCAGTACTTC.

The gene calls are TRBV2 and TRBJ1-6, with 7 bases matching TRBD1. This CDR3 is built from 15 residues. The germline V gene encodes CDR1 SNHLY and CDR2 FYNNEI. The V gene end was trimmed by 10 bases and the J gene end by 5 bases; junction bases not matched to a gene: 11. This chain's CDR3 is CAMCTGTDNNSPLHF. Here the CDR3 DNA reads TGTGCCATGTGCACCGGGACAGATAATAATTCACCCCTCCACTTT.

The genes are TRBV10-3 and TRBJ1-1, with TRBD1 identical over 7 bases. Trimming cost V 10 bases and J 1 base; bases outside gene matches: 18. This CDR3 contains 17 residues. Looked up from germline, CDR1 is ENHRY and CDR2 is SYGVKD. The CDR3 nucleotides are TGTGCCACCTCCCAAGAATCCCCACGGACAGGGAACACTGAAGCTTTCTTT. This sequence encodes CATSQESPRTGNTEAFF.

The gene calls are TRBV5-5 and TRBJ2-1; 7 bases line up with TRBD1. The J segment lost 0 bases and the V segment lost 9 bases, leaving 9 bases of the junction unmatched. Germline CDR1 and CDR2: SGHKS and YYEKEE (reference sequence). The CDR3 covers 15 residues. CDR3 DNA: TGTGCCACCACGACAGGGTCGAGCTCCTACAATGAGCAGTTCTTC. Its translation is CATTTGSSSYNEQFF.

Remarks on this clone: The junction does not match germline at one end; this may be a read error. CDR3 in amino acids: CASSIAGLSSYEQYF. For the CDR3, the DNA is TGTGCCAGCAGCATAGCGGGGCTAAGCTCCTACGAGCAGTACTTC. The chain couples TRBV7-2 to TRBJ2-7, with 8 bases aligning to TRBD2. The CDR3 has 15 amino acids. CDR1 is SGHTA and CDR2 is FQGNSA in the germline V gene.

The V and J genes are TRBV5-1 and TRBJ2-2, with TRBD2 identical over 15 bases. The V gene's germline CDR1 is SGHRS and CDR2 YFSETQ. After removal of 5 bases from V and 5 bases from J, the junction contained 4 bases not matched to a gene. This CDR3 is built from 16 residues. CDR3 amino acids: CASSPGLAGGTGELFF. The DNA for the CDR3 is TGCGCCAGCAGTCCGGGACTAGCGGGAGGTACCGGGGAGCTGTTTTTT.

The rearrangement uses TRBV9 and TRBJ2-4; 9 bases agree with TRBD1. V shed 0 bases and J 4 bases; nucleotides not matched to a gene: 8. The CDR3 is 17 residues long. Germline CDR1 is SGDLS and CDR2 is YYNGEE. CDR3 protein: CASSVVSTGTGKNIQYF. CDR3 bases: TGTGCCAGCAGCGTAGTCTCGACTGGGACAGGGAAAAACATTCAGTACTTC.

In DNA, the CDR3 is TGTGCCAGCAGCACTCTAGCGGGAAGAAACATTCAGTACTTC. This codes for CASSTLAGRNIQYF. The gene calls are TRBV7-8 and TRBJ2-4, with 9 bases lining up with TRBD2. Germline loops: CDR1 SGHVS, CDR2 FQNEAQ. The length of the CDR3 is 14 residues. Losses at the gene ends were 5 bases for V and 6 bases for J; bases not matched to a gene: 5.

J is TRBJ2-7 and V is TRBV27; a possible D gene is TRBD1 (6 bases). Trimming stripped 1 base from V and 1 base from J, with 17 bases between. The CDR3 has 17 residues. Per germline, CDR1 MNHEY and CDR2 SMNVEV (reference sequence). CDR3 amino acids: CASSLYIRQGLSYEQYF. Here the CDR3 DNA reads TGTGCCAGCAGTTTATACATCAGGCAGGGGCTATCCTACGAGCAGTACTTC.

This chain joins TRBV3-1 (or the pseudogene TRBV3-2) and TRBJ2-1; TRBD2 matches 11 bases. The CDR3 has 17 residues. Germline V gene lookup returns CDR1 LGHDT and CDR2 YNNKEL (reference sequence). After removal of 4 bases from V and 5 bases from J, the junction contained 10 bases not matched to a gene. Here the CDR3 DNA reads TGTGCCAGCAGCCTCTCCACGGGACTAGCGGAGAACAATGAGCAGTTCTTC. Its translation: CASSLSTGLAENNEQFF.

In its sample, this clone was seen a few times. The rearrangement joins TRBV7-3 to TRBJ1-3, with 7 bases lining up with TRBD1. With V trimmed by 5 bases and J by 4 bases, 8 bases remained unmatched. Germline lookup yields CDR1 SGHTA and CDR2 FQGTGA. The CDR3 runs 15 residues. CDR3: CASSTSTGNGNTIYF. The CDR3 DNA reads TGTGCCAGCAGCACCTCGACAGGGAACGGAAACACCATATATTTT.

CDR3 protein: CASSLQDMGNTIYF. In DNA, the CDR3 is TGTGCCAGCAGCTTGCAGGATATGGGAAACACCATATATTTT. The chain has TRBV5-6 and TRBJ1-3; D remains unclear. V lost 1 base and J lost 4, with 9 bases in between. The CDR3 consists of 14 residues. In germline, CDR1 is SGHDT, CDR2 YYEEEE.

The chain carries TRBV24-1 and TRBJ2-3, with D hard to call. V lost 7 bases, J lost 4 bases, and 11 bases lay in between. The CDR3 has 13 amino acids. Germline loops: CDR1 KGHDR, CDR2 SFDVKD. CDR3 nucleotides: TGTGCCACCAGCCCTAGTCCCCCAGATACGCAGTATTTT. Its translation: CATSPSPPDTQYF.

This clone was detected once. Here the CDR3 reads CASSGQDRGYEQYF. DNA for the CDR3: TGTGCCAGCAGCGGACAGGACAGGGGCTACGAGCAGTACTTC. The genes are TRBV7-2 and TRBJ2-7; TRBD1 aligns across 9 bases. The germline V gene has CDR1 SGHTA and CDR2 FQGNSA. The CDR3 runs 14 residues. The V segment lost 5 bases and the J segment 3 bases; nucleotides outside the gene matches: 5.

The rearrangement uses TRBV18 and TRBJ2-7; 8 bases map to TRBD2. Trimming cost V 1 base and J 6 bases; bases outside gene matches: 14. This CDR3 contains 17 residues. The V gene's germline CDR1 is KGHSH and CDR2 LQKENI. Here the CDR3 DNA reads TGTGCCAGCTCACCACTCGGAGCGGGAGTATGGTCTAGCGAGCAGTACTTC. Translated: CASSPLGAGVWSSEQYF.

V is TRBV9 and J is TRBJ2-3, with 7 bases matching TRBD1. Germline CDR1 SGDLS, CDR2 YYNGEE. The CDR3 loop spans 14 amino acids. V was clipped by 3 bases and J by 5 bases; unmatched bases: 6. The DNA for the CDR3 is TGTGCCAGCAGCGCACACAGGGGCGTAGATACGCAGTATTTT. Its protein product is CASSAHRGVDTQYF.

V usage is TRBV6-1 and J usage is TRBJ2-1, with 13 bases matching TRBD2. The CDR3 runs 16 residues. The germline V gene encodes CDR1 MNHNS and CDR2 SASEGT. V was clipped by 3 bases and J by 8 bases; unmatched bases: 7. In nucleotides, the CDR3 is TGTGCCAGCAGTGATCCCGGGACTAGCGGGATCTATGAGCAGTTCTTC. Protein: CASSDPGTSGIYEQFF.

The rearrangement joins TRBV5-1 to TRBJ2-2; TRBD1 agrees at 7 bases. J was trimmed by 1 base and V by 0 bases; bases with no gene match: 3. Germline values: CDR1 SGHRS, CDR2 YFSETQ. The CDR3 is 16 residues long. CDR3 coding DNA: TGCGCCAGCAGCTTGGAAAGGGGGCAGAACACCGGGGAGCTGTTTTTT. Translation gives CASSLERGQNTGELFF.

V usage is TRBV5-1 and J usage is TRBJ1-2; 9 bases are a match to TRBD1. Losses at the gene ends were 6 bases for V and 2 bases for J; bases not matched to a gene: 17. CDR1 and CDR2 (germline): SGHRS, YFSETQ. The CDR3 runs to 18 residues. The CDR3 DNA reads TGCGCCAGCAATAGGAAACCGGGACAGGGAAGGGTGAACTATGGCTACACCTTC. Protein product: CASNRKPGQGRVNYGYTF.

This chain links TRBV6-4 with TRBJ1-2; 9 bases are shared with TRBD1. J gave up 5 bases and V 6 bases, and 7 bases lay outside the gene matches. The CDR3 totals 14 residues. Germline V lookup: CDR1 MRHNA, CDR2 SNTAGT. This CDR3 reads CASREETGGYGYTF. The DNA of the CDR3 is TGTGCCAGCAGGGAGGAGACAGGGGGGTATGGCTACACCTTC.

The chain carries TRBV29-1 and TRBJ2-3, with TRBD1 as a possible D gene (7 bases). V was shortened by 1 base and J by 6 bases, with 11 bases between the two germline ends. Germline CDR1 SQVTM, CDR2 ANQGSEA. The CDR3 has 13 residues. The CDR3 DNA reads TGCAGCGTTGAAGCAGGGGGGAAGGATACGCAGTATTTT. This codes for CSVEAGGKDTQYF.

This rearrangement joins TRBV2 to TRBJ1-6; D gene unclear. CDR3 length: 16 amino acids. Germline assignment: CDR1 SNHLY and CDR2 FYNNEI. V was cut by 2 bases and J by 7 bases, with 15 bases left in between. The chain's CDR3 is CASSETAGRGNSPLHF. The CDR3 nucleotides read TGTGCCAGCAGTGAAACGGCAGGCCGAGGGAATTCACCCCTCCACTTT.

This clone was observed a handful of times. The chain carries TRBV27 and TRBJ2-7; TRBD2 matches at 9 bases. Per germline, CDR1 MNHEY and CDR2 SMNVEV (reference sequence). The CDR3 contains 14 residues. Trimming took 8 bases from V and 5 from J; bases not matched to a gene: 10. CDR3 sequence reads: CASGPGLAAHEQYF. The CDR3 DNA is TGTGCCAGCGGACCGGGACTAGCAGCCCACGAGCAGTACTTC.